This T cell receptor beta chain derives from a study of blood T cells in healthy people across ages. There are many counts of this clonotype. Germline assignment: CDR1 SQVTM and CDR2 ANQGSEA. This CDR3 is built from 17 residues. The V gene lost 0 bases and the J gene lost 0 bases, with 15 bases spanning the gap. For the second PCR, which ran for roughly 7 to 11 cycles, a sample-barcoded 5' primer and a J-beta primer mix were used. TCRdb analysed the 5' RACE reads with MiXCR anew, one entry per CDR3 protein. Of around 1.7 million distinct CDR3 sequences in the sample, roughly 30% were seen once. The J gene is TRBJ2-1, the V gene TRBV29-1; D is perhaps TRBD1 (5 bases). Sequencing was performed on blood. The TCR was taken from a woman between 25 and 40 years old in good health. DNA for the CDR3: TGCAGCGTTGAAGATCAGGGCAGAGGCAGCTCCTACAATGAGCAGTTCTTC. Encoded protein: CSVEDQGRGSSYNEQFF.